The present entry profiles one T cell receptor beta chain with its context. Per the germline V gene, CDR1 is KGHDR and CDR2 is SFDVKD. V was pared by 3 bases and J by 4 bases, with 11 bases between. The CDR3 is made up of 14 amino acids. This entry is derived from a study of blood T cell repertoires in COVID-19. Turning to the study itself: The cDNA or gDNA used as material had been derived from T cells, B-cell-depleted T cells, or PBMCs.

The data were produced by immunoSEQ multiplex PCR, yet TCRdb's version contains in-frame clones alone and is incomplete. The table has more than 250,000 clones, roughly 86% seen once. Sequencing input: peripheral blood. The source is a man aged 18 to 29 with active or convalescent COVID-19. V gene TRBV24-1 combines with J gene TRBJ1-2, with D possibly matching TRBD1 (5 bases). The CDR3 loop reads CATSDRRQSYGYTF. CDR3 in DNA: TGTGCCACCAGTGATCGAAGACAGAGCTATGGCTACACCTTC.